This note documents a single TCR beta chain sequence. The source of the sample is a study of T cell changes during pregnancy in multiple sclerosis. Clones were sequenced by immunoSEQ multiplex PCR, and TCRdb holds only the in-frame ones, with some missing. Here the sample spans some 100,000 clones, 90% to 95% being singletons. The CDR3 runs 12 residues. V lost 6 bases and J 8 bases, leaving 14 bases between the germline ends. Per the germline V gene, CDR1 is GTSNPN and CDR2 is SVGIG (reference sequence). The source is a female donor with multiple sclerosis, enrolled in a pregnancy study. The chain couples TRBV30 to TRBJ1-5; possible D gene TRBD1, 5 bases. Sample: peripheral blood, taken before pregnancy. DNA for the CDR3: TGTGCCTGCGGGGGAACAAGCGAGCCCCAGCATTTT. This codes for CACGGTSEPQHF.